This T cell receptor beta chain emerged from a study of cytomegalovirus exposure and HLA in healthy donors. The wider study: One earlier analysis, a look at 150 million to 200 million T cells, found some 110 million unique TCR beta sequences. Study-wide results and caveats: Cytomegalovirus-associated status was assigned to 150 or so TCR beta chains.

To note about this clone: As yet, its antigen is unknown.

The germline V gene has CDR1 SGHKS and CDR2 YYEKEE (reference sequence). V gave up 2 bases and J gave up 8 bases; unmatched junction bases: 7. This CDR3 spans 14 amino acids. PCR involved 60 Vbeta and 13 Jbeta primers. Here immunoSEQ multiplex PCR was the method, and the copy in TCRdb shows in-frame clones only, minus some. The sample yields under 200,000 clones, 65% to 85% seen once. Material: PBMCs. The gene calls are TRBV5-5 and TRBJ2-1; 7 bases are shared with TRBD2. This sequence was found in a man between 60 and 75 years old in good health and CMV-seronegative. CDR3 sequence (DNA): TGTGCCAGCAGCTTTGGCGGGAGCTTGTATGAGCAGTTCTTC. Translation gives CASSFGGSLYEQFF.